This T cell receptor beta chain was sequenced for a study of blood T cell repertoires in COVID-19. Study as a whole: Donors in the United States, Italy and Spain gave samples during acute or convalescent COVID-19. PBMCs, B-cell-depleted T cells, or T cells were the source of the cDNA or gDNA that made up the material.

Original processing notes: Amplified reference gene primers provided the basis for estimating nucleated cell counts. Assay used: immunoSEQ multiplex PCR; TCRdb lists only in-frame clones, some missing. Clonal size and the V and J genes are those of that table, whereas D and trimming came from the DNA. The data contain some 250,000 clones, about nine tenths of them singletons. V gave up 4 bases and J gave up 1 base, with 16 bases separating them. The CDR3 runs to 16 residues. The germline gives CDR1 KGHSH, CDR2 LQKENI. The material sequenced was peripheral blood. The chain employs TRBV18 and TRBJ1-2, with D perhaps matching TRBD1 (5 bases). The source is a man aged 55-75 years with acute or convalescent COVID-19. The CDR3 DNA sequence: TGTGCCAGCTCACTTCAAAGGGGAAACCTTAACTATGGCTACACCTTC. The encoded protein is CASSLQRGNLNYGYTF.